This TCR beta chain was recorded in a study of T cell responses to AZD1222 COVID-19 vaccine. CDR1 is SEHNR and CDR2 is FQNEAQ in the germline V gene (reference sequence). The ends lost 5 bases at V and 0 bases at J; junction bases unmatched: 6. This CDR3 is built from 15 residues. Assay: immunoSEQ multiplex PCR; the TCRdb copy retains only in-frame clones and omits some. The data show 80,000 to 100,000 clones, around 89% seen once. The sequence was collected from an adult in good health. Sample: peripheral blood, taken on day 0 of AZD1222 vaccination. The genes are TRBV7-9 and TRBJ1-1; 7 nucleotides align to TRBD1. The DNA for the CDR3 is TGTGCCAGCAGCAGATCGGACAGGCTGAACACTGAAGCTTTCTTT. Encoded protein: CASSRSDRLNTEAFF.